This TCR beta chain came from a study of blood T cells in healthy people across ages. The CDR3 loop spans 14 amino acids. V lost 4 bases to trimming and J lost 9 bases, with 13 bases between them. Germline CDR1 reads SGHTA; CDR2 reads FQGTGA. This clonotype has more than one count but fewer than ten. It was roughly 10 milliliters of peripheral blood that were drawn from each donor. Next came a second PCR, run for about 6 to 12 cycles, which used a sample-barcoded 5' primer along with a J-beta primer mix. A single record per CDR3 protein comes from TCRdb applying MiXCR to the 5' RACE reads. The profile shows 700,000 to 1,000,000 distinct CDR3 sequences, around 43% of them singletons.

This sequence was found in a man aged 55 to 69 in good health. The J gene is TRBJ1-6, the V gene TRBV7-3; D uncertain. Sequences were obtained from blood. This chain's CDR3 is CASSSYSSGSPLHF. The CDR3 nucleotides read TGTGCCAGCAGCTCTTATTCCTCGGGTTCACCCCTCCACTTT. The entire variable domain, with the rest obtained from reference TRBV7-3 and TRBJ1-6, is as follows: GAGVSQTPSNKVTEKGKYVELRCDPISGHTALYWYRQSLGQGPEFLIYFQGTGAADDSGLPNDRFFAVRPEGSVSTLKIQRTERGDSAVYLCASSSYSSGSPLHFGNGTRLTVT.